Presented here are 9 T cell receptor beta chains from one specimen sequenced in a study of T cells in women clearing cervical HPV infection. Measured with immunoSEQ multiplex PCR; TCRdb has only the in-frame clones, and not every one. The data include 25,000 or so clones; the top ten clones carry more than 9.5%. The sequencing sample was made of blood buffy coat. These receptor sequences come from a woman between 18 and 69 years old with a cervical HPV16 infection that either progressed to CIN3+ or cleared (not recorded which).

The CDR3 here is CASSAQGYGTEAFF. The covered CDR3 bases are TGTGCCAGCAGCGCACAGGGGTACGGAACTGAA. The J gene is TRBJ1-1, the V gene TRBV7-9; 7 bases are a match to TRBD1. The sequence runs out 3 residues before the end of the CDR3; the remainder is reconstructed from the germline J gene. Germline values: CDR1 SEHNR, CDR2 FQNEAQ (reference sequence). The ends lost 5 bases at V and 5 bases at J; junction bases unmatched: 8. This CDR3 has 14 amino acids.

On this clone: The sequence runs out 3 residues before the end of the CDR3; the remainder is reconstructed from the germline J gene. V is TRBV7-3 and J is TRBJ1-1; weak D call: TRBD1 (5 bases). With 2 bases removed from V and 6 bases from J, the gap between germline ends came to 10 bases. The CDR3 has 13 residues. The germline CDR1 and CDR2 sequences are SGHTA and FQGTGA. The sequenced part of the CDR3 DNA is TGTGCCAGCAGCTTATTAGAGGGGTCTGAA. It encodes CASSLLEGSE. The full-length CDR3 reads as CASSLLEGSEAFF.

As for this clone: The read ends 3 residues early relative to the CDR3; the germline J gene fills the gap. This chain connects TRBV7-2 to TRBJ1-1; D possibly corresponds to TRBD1 (6 bases). The CDR3 runs to 13 residues. The germline V and J ends were trimmed by 8 bases and 4 bases, with 14 bases remaining between them. The V gene's germline CDR1 is SGHTA and CDR2 FQGNSA. The sequenced part of the CDR3 DNA is TGTGCCAGCGCCTCCAGGGGCGGCACTGAA. Translated: CASASRGGTE. The whole CDR3 reads CASASRGGTEAFF.

Worth noting for this clone: The read gets to within 3 residues of the CDR3 end, and the germline J gene fills in the rest. The V gene is TRBV18, the J gene TRBJ2-4; 9 bases line up with TRBD1. Germline V gene lookup returns CDR1 KGHSH and CDR2 LQKENI. With 2 bases clipped from V and 7 bases from J, the junction kept 3 bases outside the gene matches. This CDR3 is 14 amino acids long. Partial CDR3 DNA: TGTGCCAGCTCACCAAGCGGGACAGGGAACATT. This translates into CASSPSGTGNI. In full, the CDR3 is CASSPSGTGNIQYF.

About this clone itself: Read sequence stops 3 residues before the CDR3 end, and the germline J gene provides the missing end. The chain uses TRBV18 and TRBJ2-3; 8 nucleotides align to TRBD2. Germline V gene sequence: CDR1 KGHSH, CDR2 LQKENI. V dropped 0 bases and J dropped 4; count of bases not matched to a gene: 3. This CDR3 has 15 amino acids. The CDR3 bases that were read are TGTGCCAGCTCACCACCCGCGGGGGGCCCAGATACG. It yields the protein CASSPPAGGPDT. In full, the CDR3 is CASSPPAGGPDTQYF.

Remarks on this clone: The CDR3 goes on 3 residues after the read ends, and that part is filled in from the germline J gene. This sequence joins TRBV18 and TRBJ1-2; the D gene is possibly TRBD1 (5 bases). Germline V gene lookup returns CDR1 KGHSH and CDR2 LQKENI. The CDR3 is made up of 14 amino acids. CDR3 sequence: CASSLSGGSYDYTF. Partial CDR3 DNA: TGTGCCAGCTCACTTAGCGGGGGGAGCTACGAC. Using reference TRBV18 and TRBJ1-2 for the parts outside the CDR3, the full variable domain is NAGVMQNPRHLVRRRGQEARLRCSPMKGHSHVYWYRQLPEEGLKFMVYLQKENIIDESGMPKERFSAEFPKEGPSILRIQQVVRGDSAAYFCASSLSGGSYDYTFGSGTRLTVV.

In regard to this clone: From the germline J gene comes the end of the CDR3, since the read stops 3 residues before it. The V and J genes are TRBV20-1 and TRBJ2-7; D is unclear. CDR1 is DFQATT and CDR2 is SNEGSKA in the germline V gene (reference sequence). Trimming removed 0 bases from V and 5 bases from J, with 14 bases in between. This CDR3 contains 14 residues. CDR3 region: CSARDRIGFDEQYF. CDR3 DNA (partial): TGCAGTGCTAGAGATCGTATCGGTTTCGACGAG.

A remark on this clone: The CDR3 end is not reached by the read, which stops 3 residues before it; the germline J gene fills it in. This sequence joins TRBV20-1 and TRBJ1-2; 7 nucleotides align to TRBD1. Germline lookup yields CDR1 DFQATT and CDR2 SNEGSKA (reference sequence). CDR3 length: 13 amino acids. V shed 5 bases and J 4 bases; nucleotides not matched to a gene: 7. CDR3 in amino acids: CSAGTGVAYGYTF. CDR3 DNA, as far as it was read: TGCAGTGCTGGAACAGGGGTGGCCTATGGC.

In the case of this clone: The read terminates 3 residues before the CDR3 end, so the remaining end is supplied by the germline J gene. The V and J genes are TRBV18 and TRBJ2-5; the D is unclear. The CDR3 has 15 amino acids. Germline-derived CDR1 and CDR2 are KGHSH and LQKENI. The V and J ends lost 1 base and 0 bases respectively, with 9 bases between them. Partial CDR3 DNA: TGTGCCAGCTCACCACTTCGCGGATACCAAGAGACC. As protein: CASSPLRGYQET. The entire CDR3 reads CASSPLRGYQETQYF.